This T cell receptor (beta chain) is drawn from a study of T-cell reconstitution after alpha-beta-depleted transplantation in children (dated by TCRdb to 2015 to 2016). With regard to the full study: Using TCR repertoire profiling, the study quantitatively followed how T-cell immune reconstitution unfolded in children after TCRalphabeta/CD19-depleted allogeneic hematopoietic cell transplantation. What the study reported, not specific to this receptor: Apparently early alphabetaT-cell count recovery about two months after transplant reportedly relied on only several hundred rapidly expanded clones derived from non-depleted graft cells. The frequencies of hyperexpanded clones fell over the following months, and after one year, T-cell counts and TCRbeta diversity were mostly attributed to newly produced T cells. In some patients, high TCRbeta diversity at day 60 was attributed to recipient T cells and intrathymic progenitors that had survived conditioning.

With respect to this clonotype: There is no known antigen for this receptor. No base-level quality is on record; no much larger clone is a single base apart.

Read against the paper, the sample's treatment or condition label means: allogeneic hematopoietic cell transplantation with graft depleted of TCRalphabeta T cells and CD19 B cells. TCRalphabeta/CD19-depleted allogeneic hematopoietic cell grafts were given to the transplant recipients, all of whom were children. CDR1 is given as SGHDT and CDR2 as YYEEEE, both from the germline V gene. The junction shows trimming of 5 bases on V and 4 bases on J, and the gene matches do not reach 3 bases of it. Including cysteine and phenylalanine, the CDR3 has 13 amino acids. The read is trimmed to its CDR3 DNA, 39 bases read in frame from base 1. Libraries were built with PCR. The data were produced on an Illumina HiSeq 2500. TCR library preparation used molecular barcoding, with unique molecular identifiers applied to normalize quantification of the TCRbeta repertoire. TCRdb cleaned the public reads at Q25 with fastp, built clones with MiXCR and kept in-frame beta chains. Every distinct CDR3 protein forms one entry, paired with its most common genes and DNA. The sample includes about 580,000 distinct CDR3 sequences, with 25% to 30% observed a single time. About 35% of the sample is held by the ten biggest clonotypes.

This chain is built from TRBV5-6 and TRBJ2-5, and 9 junction bases match TRBD1. This sequence originates from a boy under three years old with Wiskott-Aldrich syndrome, due to receive a stem cell transplant. The sequences come from PBMCs, collected before TCRalphabeta/CD19-depleted stem cell transplant. The CDR3 protein: CASRPDRGETQYF. In nucleotides, the sequence is TGTGCCAGCAGACCGGACAGGGGAGAGACCCAGTACTTC.